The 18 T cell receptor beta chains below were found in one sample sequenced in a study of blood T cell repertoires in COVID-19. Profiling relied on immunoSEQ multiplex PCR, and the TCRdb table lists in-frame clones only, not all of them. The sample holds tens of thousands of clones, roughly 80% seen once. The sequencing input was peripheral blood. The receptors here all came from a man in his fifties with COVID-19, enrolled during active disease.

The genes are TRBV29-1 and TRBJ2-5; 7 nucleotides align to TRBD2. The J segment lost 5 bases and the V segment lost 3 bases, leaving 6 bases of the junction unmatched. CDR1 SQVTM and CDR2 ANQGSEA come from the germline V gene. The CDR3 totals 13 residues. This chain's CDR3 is CSVESQGGETQYF. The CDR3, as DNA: TGCAGCGTTGAGTCCCAGGGAGGGGAGACCCAGTACTTC.

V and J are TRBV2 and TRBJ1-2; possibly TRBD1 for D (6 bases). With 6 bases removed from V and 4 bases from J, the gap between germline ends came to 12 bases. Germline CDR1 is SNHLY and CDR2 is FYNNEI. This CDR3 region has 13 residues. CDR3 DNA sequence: TGTGCCAGCAGAAGGACAGAAACCTATGGCTACACCTTC. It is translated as CASRRTETYGYTF.

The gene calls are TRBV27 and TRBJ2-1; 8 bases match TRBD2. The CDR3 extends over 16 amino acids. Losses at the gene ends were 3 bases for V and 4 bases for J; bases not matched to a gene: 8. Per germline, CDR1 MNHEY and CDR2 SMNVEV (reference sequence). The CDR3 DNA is TGTGCCAGCAGTTTCTCTAGCGGGCGACCATACAATGAGCAGTTCTTC. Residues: CASSFSSGRPYNEQFF.

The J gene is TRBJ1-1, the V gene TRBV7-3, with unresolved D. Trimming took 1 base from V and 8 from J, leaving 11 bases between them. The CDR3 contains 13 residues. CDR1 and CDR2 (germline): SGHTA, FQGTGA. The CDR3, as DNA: TGTGCCAGCAGCTTAAAGAACGGAGAGGAAGCTTTCTTT. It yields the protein CASSLKNGEEAFF.

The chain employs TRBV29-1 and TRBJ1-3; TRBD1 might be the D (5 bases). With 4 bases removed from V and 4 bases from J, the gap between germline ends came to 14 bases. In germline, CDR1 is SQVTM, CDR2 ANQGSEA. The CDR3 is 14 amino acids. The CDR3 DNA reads TGCAGCGTTGTTTGGGGCGCGGGAGGAAACACCATATATTTT. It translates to CSVVWGAGGNTIYF.

CDR3 nucleotide sequence: TGTGCCAGCAGCTCGGGGGGCGGGGGCGAGACCCAGTACTTC. Translating gives CASSSGGGGETQYF. The chain uses TRBV7-3 and TRBJ2-5; TRBD2 is a possible D gene (7 bases). The germline CDR1 and CDR2 sequences are SGHTA and FQGTGA. V lost 4 bases, J lost 5 bases, and 14 bases lay in between. This CDR3 contains 14 residues.

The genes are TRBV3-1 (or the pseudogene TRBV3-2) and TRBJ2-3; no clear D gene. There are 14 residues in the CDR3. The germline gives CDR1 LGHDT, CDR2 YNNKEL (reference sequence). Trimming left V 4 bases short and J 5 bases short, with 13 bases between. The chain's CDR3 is CASSRALEKDTQYF. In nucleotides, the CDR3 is TGTGCCAGCAGCCGGGCCTTAGAGAAAGATACGCAGTATTTT.

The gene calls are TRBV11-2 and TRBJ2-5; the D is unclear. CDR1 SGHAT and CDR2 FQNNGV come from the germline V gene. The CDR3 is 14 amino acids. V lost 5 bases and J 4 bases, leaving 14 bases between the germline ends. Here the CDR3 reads CASSPYVLGETQYF. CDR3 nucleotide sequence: TGTGCCAGCAGCCCCTACGTTCTAGGAGAGACCCAGTACTTC. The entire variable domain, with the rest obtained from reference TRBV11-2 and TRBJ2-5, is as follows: EAGVAQSPRYKIIEKRQSVAFWCNPISGHATLYWYQQILGQGPKLLIQFQNNGVVDDSQLPKDRFSAERLKGVDSTLKIQPAKLEDSAVYLCASSPYVLGETQYFGPGTRLLVL.

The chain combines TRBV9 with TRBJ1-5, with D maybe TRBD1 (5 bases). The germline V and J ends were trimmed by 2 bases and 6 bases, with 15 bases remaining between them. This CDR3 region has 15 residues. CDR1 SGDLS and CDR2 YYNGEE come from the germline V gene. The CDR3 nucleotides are TGTGCCAGCAGCGTTGGGGCAACGGTGGGTCAGCCCCAGCATTTT. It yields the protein CASSVGATVGQPQHF.

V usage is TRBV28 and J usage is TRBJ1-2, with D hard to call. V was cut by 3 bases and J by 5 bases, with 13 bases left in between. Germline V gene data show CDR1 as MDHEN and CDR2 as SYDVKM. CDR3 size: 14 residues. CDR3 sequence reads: CASSLRAARYGYTF. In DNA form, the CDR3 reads TGTGCCAGCAGTTTGAGGGCCGCTAGGTATGGCTACACCTTC.

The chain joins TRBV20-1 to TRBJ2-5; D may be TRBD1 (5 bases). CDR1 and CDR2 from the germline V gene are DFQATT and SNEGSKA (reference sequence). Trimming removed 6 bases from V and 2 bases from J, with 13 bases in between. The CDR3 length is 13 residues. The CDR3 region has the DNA TGCAGTGCCAGTCAGCCAGGGCAAGAGACCCAGTACTTC. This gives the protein CSASQPGQETQYF.

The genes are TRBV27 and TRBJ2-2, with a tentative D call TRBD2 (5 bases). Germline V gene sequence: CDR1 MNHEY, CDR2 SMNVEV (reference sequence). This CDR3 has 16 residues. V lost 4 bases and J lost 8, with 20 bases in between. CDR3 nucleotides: TGTGCCAGCAGTTCCCCGGGGTGGTTGGGTTTTGGGGAGCTGTTTTTT. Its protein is CASSSPGWLGFGELFF.

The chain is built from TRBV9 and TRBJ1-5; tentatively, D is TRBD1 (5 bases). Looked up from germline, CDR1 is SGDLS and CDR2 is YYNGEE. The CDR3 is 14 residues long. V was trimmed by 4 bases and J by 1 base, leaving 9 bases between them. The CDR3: CASSSPGSNQPQHF. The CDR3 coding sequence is TGTGCCAGCAGCTCTCCAGGGAGCAATCAGCCCCAGCATTTT.

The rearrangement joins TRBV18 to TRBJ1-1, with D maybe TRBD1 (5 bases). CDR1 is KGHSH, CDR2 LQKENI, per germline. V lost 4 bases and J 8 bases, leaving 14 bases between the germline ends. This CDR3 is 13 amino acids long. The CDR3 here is CASSRPGHLEAFF. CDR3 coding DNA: TGTGCCAGCTCACGACCTGGACACCTCGAAGCTTTCTTT.

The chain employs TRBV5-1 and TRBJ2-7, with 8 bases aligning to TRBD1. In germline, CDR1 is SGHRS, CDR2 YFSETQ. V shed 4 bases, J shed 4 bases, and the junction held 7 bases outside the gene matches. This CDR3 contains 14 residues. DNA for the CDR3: TGCGCCAGCAGCCCCGGGACAGGACTATACGAGCAGTACTTC. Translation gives CASSPGTGLYEQYF.

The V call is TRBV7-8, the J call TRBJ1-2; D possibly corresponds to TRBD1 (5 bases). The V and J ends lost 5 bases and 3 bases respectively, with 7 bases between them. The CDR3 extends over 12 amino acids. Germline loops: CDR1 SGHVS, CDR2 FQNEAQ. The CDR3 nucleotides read TGTGCCAGCAGCCCGACAGACTATGGCTACACCTTC. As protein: CASSPTDYGYTF.

CDR3 sequence reads: CASSSTGGLEETQYF. In DNA form, the CDR3 reads TGTGCCAGCAGCTCTACGGGGGGACTAGAAGAGACCCAGTACTTC. The chain carries TRBV5-4 and TRBJ2-5; 8 nucleotides agree with TRBD2. Trimming removed 3 bases from V and 3 bases from J; junction bases left unmatched: 7. The germline V gene has CDR1 SGHNT and CDR2 YYREEE (reference sequence). CDR3 size: 15 residues.

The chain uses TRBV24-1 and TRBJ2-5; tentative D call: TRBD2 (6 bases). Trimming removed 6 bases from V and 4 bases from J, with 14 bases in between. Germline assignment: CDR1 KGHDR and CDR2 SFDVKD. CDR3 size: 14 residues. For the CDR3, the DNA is TGTGCCACCAGTTCGAGCGGGTCAGGAGAGACCCAGTACTTC. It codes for CATSSSGSGETQYF.